The 16 T cell receptor beta chains given below trace back to one sample, sequenced in a study of shared clonotypes between healthy human individuals. Using immunoSEQ multiplex PCR, the repertoire was profiled, and TCRdb retains in-frame clones only, with some absent. Of approximately 980,000 clones in the sample, approximately 76% were seen once. What was sequenced was memory CD4+ T cells sorted from blood. Subset described: CD45RA-negative fraction. These receptors came from a young man in good health.

The V gene is TRBV5-1, the J gene TRBJ1-6, with D perhaps matching TRBD1 (6 bases). Trimming stripped 4 bases from V and 0 bases from J, with 14 bases between. Germline V gene data show CDR1 as SGHRS and CDR2 as YFSETQ. This CDR3 is built from 17 residues. The CDR3 region is CASSPSDRSSYNSPLHF. The DNA of the CDR3 is TGCGCCAGCAGCCCGAGTGACAGGAGCTCCTATAATTCACCCCTCCACTTT.

This clone was seen only once. The rearrangement uses TRBV5-1 and TRBJ2-1; D may be TRBD1 (5 bases). CDR3 length equals 15 residues. V was trimmed by 0 bases and J by 2 bases, leaving 9 bases between them. The germline V gene has CDR1 SGHRS and CDR2 YFSETQ. The CDR3 DNA reads as TGCGCCAGCAGCTTGGAGGGGTCAGCCTACAATGAGCAGTTCTTC. It codes for CASSLEGSAYNEQFF.

The chain has TRBV6-6 and TRBJ1-3; D is perhaps TRBD1 (6 bases). The CDR3 has 13 residues. Germline CDR1 reads MNHNY; CDR2 reads SVGAGI (reference sequence). V dropped 7 bases and J dropped 3 bases, with 10 bases sitting between them. Written as DNA, the CDR3 is TGTGCCAGCAATACAGGGAATGGAAACACCATATATTTT. Amino acids: CASNTGNGNTIYF.

In regard to this clone: The sample holds other DNA sequences that translate to the same CDR3. V and J are TRBV2 and TRBJ2-7, with D hard to call. This CDR3 is 14 amino acids long. Germline CDR1 reads SNHLY; CDR2 reads FYNNEI. V lost 5 bases and J 0 bases, leaving 11 bases between the germline ends. The CDR3 loop is CASSNPPSSYEQYF. As DNA, the CDR3 is TGTGCCAGCAGTAACCCTCCTAGCTCCTACGAGCAGTACTTC.

V and J are TRBV2 and TRBJ1-2, with 7 bases fitting TRBD1. CDR3 length equals 15 residues. V was clipped by 6 bases and J by 5 bases; unmatched bases: 12. Per germline, CDR1 SNHLY and CDR2 FYNNEI. The CDR3 protein is CASSPGGSGYYGYTF. Written as DNA, the CDR3 is TGTGCCAGCAGCCCAGGGGGTTCCGGGTATTATGGCTACACCTTC. Combining the CDR3 with reference TRBV2 and TRBJ1-2 gives the whole variable domain EPEVTQTPSHQVTQMGQEVILRCVPISNHLYFYWYRQILGQKVEFLVSFYNNEISEKSEIFDDQFSVERPDGSNFTLKIRSTKLEDSAMYFCASSPGGSGYYGYTFGSGTRLTVV.

The CDR3 bases are TGCGCCAGCAGCCAGGGGGGGACAAGAGAAGCTTTCTTT. It yields the protein CASSQGGTREAFF. The rearrangement links TRBV4-1 to TRBJ1-1; a possible D gene is TRBD1 (6 bases). This CDR3 has 13 residues. V lost 3 bases and J 8 bases, leaving 13 bases between the germline ends. Germline CDR1 reads MGHRA; CDR2 reads YSYEKL.

The chain combines TRBV15 with TRBJ2-1, with TRBD1 matching over 9 bases. This CDR3 is built from 18 residues. The V gene's germline CDR1 is LNHNV and CDR2 YYDKDF (reference sequence). J gave up 3 bases and V 1 base, and 10 bases lay outside the gene matches. CDR3 sequence reads: CATSRVTPGTGNYNEQFF. CDR3 DNA: TGTGCCACCAGCAGAGTTACGCCCGGGACAGGGAACTACAATGAGCAGTTCTTC.

V gene TRBV29-1 combines with J gene TRBJ1-1, with TRBD1 matching over 10 bases. This CDR3 comprises 15 residues. Trimming took 1 base from V and 3 from J; bases not matched to a gene: 5. CDR1 and CDR2 from the germline V gene are SQVTM and ANQGSEA. CDR3 loop: CSVEGTGGSDTEAFF. CDR3 coding DNA: TGCAGCGTTGAAGGGACAGGGGGGTCGGACACTGAAGCTTTCTTT.

The V call is TRBV18, the J call TRBJ2-5, with a weak D call TRBD2 (6 bases). This CDR3 has 15 amino acids. V lost 4 bases and J lost 2, with 14 bases in between. CDR1 is KGHSH, CDR2 LQKENI, per germline. The CDR3, as DNA: TGTGCCAGCTCACGCGGGACTTCCCTGCAAGAGACCCAGTACTTC. Encoded protein: CASSRGTSLQETQYF.

The genes are TRBV5-1 and TRBJ1-2, with D unclear. This CDR3 spans 14 amino acids. Germline loops: CDR1 SGHRS, CDR2 YFSETQ. V was shortened by 1 base and J by 5 bases, with 12 bases between the two germline ends. CDR3 sequence reads: CASSLWEAKYGYTF. As DNA, the CDR3 is TGCGCCAGCAGCTTGTGGGAGGCCAAGTATGGCTACACCTTC.

CDR3 region: CASSDQRGTYNEQFF. The CDR3 DNA follows: TGTGCCAGCAGTGACCAGCGGGGGACCTACAATGAGCAGTTCTTC. The genes are TRBV2 and TRBJ2-1, with TRBD2 matching over 8 bases. Losses at the gene ends were 3 bases for V and 2 bases for J; bases not matched to a gene: 3. Germline V gives CDR1 SNHLY, CDR2 FYNNEI. The CDR3 is made up of 15 amino acids. Complete variable domain (other parts from reference TRBV2 and TRBJ2-1): EPEVTQTPSHQVTQMGQEVILRCVPISNHLYFYWYRQILGQKVEFLVSFYNNEISEKSEIFDDQFSVERPDGSNFTLKIRSTKLEDSAMYFCASSDQRGTYNEQFFGPGTRLTVL.

The V gene is TRBV27, the J gene TRBJ1-5; the D gene is possibly TRBD1 (6 bases). Looked up from germline, CDR1 is MNHEY and CDR2 is SMNVEV (reference sequence). V lost 2 bases, J lost 1 base, and 9 bases lay in between. This CDR3 is built from 15 residues. The CDR3 spells CASSLVGASNQPQHF. In DNA form, the CDR3 reads TGTGCCAGCAGTTTAGTGGGGGCAAGCAATCAGCCCCAGCATTTT.

This rearrangement joins TRBV5-1 to TRBJ1-4; D possibly corresponds to TRBD1 (6 bases). The germline gives CDR1 SGHRS, CDR2 YFSETQ. Trimming removed 4 bases from V and 8 bases from J, with 18 bases in between. The CDR3 covers 15 residues. The CDR3 here is CASSLQQGSGEKLFF. DNA of the CDR3: TGCGCCAGCAGCCTGCAACAGGGATCGGGCGAAAAACTGTTTTTT.

The rearrangement links TRBV5-1 to TRBJ1-1; D is unresolved. The ends were cut back, 0 bases at V and 5 bases at J, with 14 bases in the middle. The CDR3 consists of 15 residues. Germline CDR1 reads SGHRS; CDR2 reads YFSETQ. The CDR3, as DNA: TGCGCCAGCAGCTTGGACAGCCCGGCGGGGACTGAAGCTTTCTTT. Translating it yields CASSLDSPAGTEAFF. The entire variable domain, with the rest obtained from reference TRBV5-1 and TRBJ1-1, is as follows: KAGVTQTPRYLIKTRGQQVTLSCSPISGHRSVSWYQQTPGQGLQFLFEYFSETQRNKGNFPGRFSGRQFSNSRSEMNVSTLELGDSALYLCASSLDSPAGTEAFFGQGTRLTVV.

This sequence joins TRBV7-6 and TRBJ2-3; TRBD1 is a possible D gene (6 bases). Germline V gene data show CDR1 as SGHVS and CDR2 as FNYEAQ. This CDR3 is built from 17 residues. Trimming took off 2 bases at V and 4 bases at J, with 19 bases between the two ends. CDR3 protein: CASSLPPGEYGADTQYF. The CDR3 DNA sequence: TGTGCCAGCAGCTTACCCCCAGGGGAATATGGGGCAGATACGCAGTATTTT.

As regards this clone: Within the sample, other DNA sequences also encode this same CDR3. The V and J genes are TRBV6-6 and TRBJ2-7; D gene ambiguous. The ends were cut back, 0 bases at V and 6 bases at J, with 6 bases in the middle. The CDR3 loop spans 12 amino acids. Germline lookup yields CDR1 MNHNY and CDR2 SVGAGI (reference sequence). The CDR3, as DNA: TGTGCCAGCAGTTACTCGGGTGTCGAGCAGTACTTC. This sequence encodes CASSYSGVEQYF.